These T cell receptor beta chains were read from a single sample in a study of response to subunit inactivated influenza vaccine. One entry per CDR3 protein results from TCRdb running MiXCR on the RT-PCR reads. The sample lists 450,000 to 550,000 distinct CDR3 sequences; roughly 25% were seen once. The material was CD4+ T cells sorted from PBMCs, obtained 5 days after vaccination. The receptors originated from a man aged 50-60 years who received an inactivated influenza vaccine. Both conserved end residues are part of each CDR3. D genes are given only for firm matches. Clone size is stated in some rows and not others, as once, few, many or a class when expanded.

clone size	J gene	V gene	D gene	CDR3 protein	CDR3 DNA
-	TRBJ2-1	TRBV15	-	CATSRDGGRAGEQFF	TGTGCCACCAGCAGAGATGGGGGCAGGGCGGGTGAGCAGTTCTTC
-	TRBJ2-7	TRBV5-1	-	CASSLGPVSSYEQYF	TGCGCCAGCAGCTTGGGACCTGTGAGCTCCTACGAGCAGTACTTC
-	TRBJ2-7	TRBV20-1	TRBD2	CSAPRTSGLGYEQYF	TGCAGTGCCCCACGGACTAGCGGGCTGGGCTACGAGCAGTACTTC
-	TRBJ2-3	TRBV29-1	TRBD2	CSVGASGGDTQYF	TGCAGCGTTGGGGCTAGCGGAGGAGATACGCAGTATTTT
many	TRBJ2-3	TRBV20-1	TRBD1	CSANPGQGAFGRGTDTQYF	TGCAGTGCCAACCCGGGACAGGGGGCTTTTGGACGTGGCACAGATACGCAGTATTTT
-	TRBJ2-1	TRBV6-1	TRBD2	CASCPSGSSYNEQFF	TGTGCCAGCTGCCCTAGCGGGAGCTCCTACAATGAGCAGTTCTTC
-	TRBJ2-1	TRBV20-1	TRBD2	CSARPGLAVNNEQFF	TGCAGTGCTAGACCCGGACTAGCGGTAAACAATGAGCAGTTCTTC
-	TRBJ2-1	TRBV27	TRBD2	CASRPTSGGINEQFF	TGTGCCAGCAGACCGACTAGCGGGGGGATCAACGAGCAGTTCTTC
-	TRBJ2-1	TRBV20-1	-	CSASQGFGAALTSYNEQFF	TGCAGTGCTAGCCAGGGGTTTGGGGCCGCCTTAACCTCCTACAATGAGCAGTTCTTC
-	TRBJ1-5	TRBV11-2	TRBD1	CASSLEGRGPSNQPQHF	TGTGCCAGCAGCTTAGAGGGTAGGGGGCCAAGCAATCAGCCCCAGCATTTT
-	TRBJ2-1	TRBV2	-	CASILLRSGEQFF	TGTGCCAGCATTCTCCTCCGGTCCGGTGAGCAGTTCTTC
few	TRBJ2-1	TRBV19	-	CASSILSGDNEQFF	TGTGCCAGTAGTATATTGTCCGGAGACAATGAGCAGTTCTTC
-	TRBJ1-1	TRBV4-3	-	CASSQVAGRETEAFF	TGCGCCAGCAGCCAAGTGGCGGGCCGAGAGACTGAAGCTTTCTTT
few	TRBJ2-7	TRBV5-1	TRBD1	CASSLDTGGSSYEQYF	TGCGCCAGCAGCTTGGACACAGGGGGTTCGTCCTACGAGCAGTACTTC
few	TRBJ2-3	TRBV7-6	-	CASSTRDGDTQYF	TGTGCCAGCAGCACACGTGACGGTGATACGCAGTATTTT
-	TRBJ2-2	TRBV5-1	-	CASTLNTANTGELFF	TGCGCCAGCACCCTCAACACCGCGAACACCGGGGAGCTGTTTTTT
many	TRBJ2-2	TRBV14	-	CASSALGGAGELFF	TGTGCCAGCAGCGCCCTCGGGGGAGCCGGGGAGCTGTTTTTT
-	TRBJ2-1	TRBV7-2	TRBD1	CASSWGQGAHNEQFF	TGTGCCAGCAGCTGGGGACAGGGGGCGCATAATGAGCAGTTCTTC
few	TRBJ2-5	TRBV20-1	TRBD2	CSAIPRGGTRETQYF	TGCAGTGCTATACCGCGGGGGGGGACACGGGAGACCCAGTACTTC
-	TRBJ2-7	TRBV2	-	CASSVGRIYEQYF	TGTGCCAGCAGTGTAGGGCGTATCTACGAGCAGTACTTC
few	TRBJ1-5	TRBV2	-	CASNGQLSNQPQHF	TGTGCCAGCAACGGACAGCTTAGCAATCAGCCCCAGCATTTT
-	TRBJ2-4	TRBV7-9	-	CASSPRRRVLAKNIQYF	TGTGCCAGCAGCCCACGCCGGAGGGTTTTAGCCAAAAACATTCAGTACTTC
-	TRBJ2-7	TRBV2	TRBD2	CASRLAGGVDEQYF	TGTGCCAGCAGACTAGCGGGGGGCGTGGACGAGCAGTACTTC
few	TRBJ1-1	TRBV20-1	-	CSAQSDRASTEAFF	TGCAGTGCTCAATCGGACCGGGCTAGCACTGAAGCTTTCTTT
few	TRBJ1-1	TRBV5-5	-	CASSLGQVLNTEAFF	TGTGCCAGCAGCTTGGGACAGGTTCTAAACACTGAAGCTTTCTTT
few	TRBJ2-3	TRBV12-3/TRBV12-4	TRBD1	CASSLGTGGFLNTQYF	TGTGCCAGCAGTTTAGGGACAGGAGGCTTTCTAAATACGCAGTATTTT